The following is a T cell receptor (beta chain) sequence with its context. This entry belongs to a study of blood T cell repertoires in COVID-19. On the study more broadly: Material from acute and convalescent COVID-19 was sourced from the United States, Italy and Spain.

V was clipped by 0 bases and J by 8 bases, with 11 bases between them. Germline V gene lookup returns CDR1 SGHNT and CDR2 YYREEE (reference sequence). This CDR3 contains 14 residues. Assay used: immunoSEQ multiplex PCR; TCRdb lists only in-frame clones, some missing. The sample records approximately 86,000 clones, about 80% being singletons. Sequencing was done on a sample of peripheral blood. This sequence joins TRBV5-4 and TRBJ1-4; D remains unclear. This receptor was obtained from a woman between 65 and 79 years old with acute or convalescent COVID-19. The CDR3 sequence is CASSLGANEEKLFF. The CDR3 DNA follows: TGTGCCAGCAGCTTGGGGGCCAATGAAGAAAAACTGTTTTTT.